The 11 T cell receptor beta chains below were found in one sample sequenced in a study of OX40 agonist ivuxolimab in advanced cancers. The method was immunoSEQ multiplex PCR; TCRdb's version includes in-frame clones alone and lacks a portion of them. The sample lists about 78,000 clones; around 94% were seen once. The specimen was CD4+ or CD8+ T cells sorted from blood, collected in a trial of the OX40 agonist ivuxolimab. The origin of the receptors is an adult with an advanced solid tumor such as melanoma, head and neck, liver or kidney cancer.

V usage is TRBV5-1 and J usage is TRBJ2-1; D is perhaps TRBD1 (5 bases). The germline V and J ends were trimmed by 4 bases and 3 bases, with 5 bases remaining between them. The length of the CDR3 is 12 residues. Germline V gene data show CDR1 as SGHRS and CDR2 as YFSETQ. The CDR3, as DNA: TGCGCCAGCAGCCAGGGCTACAATGAGCAGTTCTTC. It is translated as CASSQGYNEQFF.

The chain joins TRBV10-2 to TRBJ2-3, with 12 bases lining up with TRBD2. Trimming took 7 bases from V and 4 from J; bases not matched to a gene: 3. The CDR3 is made up of 14 amino acids. CDR1 and CDR2 from the germline V gene are WSHSY and SAAADI. The CDR3 nucleotides are TGCGCCAGCAAGACTAGCGGGGGCGCAGATACGCAGTATTTT. Translating gives CASKTSGGADTQYF.

DNA for the CDR3: TGTGCCAGTAGTACCCGACTAGCGGACACAGATACGCAGTATTTT. Its protein is CASSTRLADTDTQYF. This chain uses TRBV19 with TRBJ2-3, with 9 bases that match TRBD2. Germline CDR1 is LNHDA and CDR2 is SQIVND (reference sequence). The V and J ends lost 4 bases and 2 bases, in that order; junction bases with no gene match: 4. CDR3 length: 15 residues. Full variable domain (outside the CDR3, taken from reference TRBV19 and TRBJ2-3): DGGITQSPKYLFRKEGQNVTLSCEQNLNHDAMYWYRQDPGQGLRLIYYSQIVNDFQKGDIAEGYSVSREKKESFPLTVTSAQKNPTAFYLCASSTRLADTDTQYFGPGTRLTVL.

The chain combines TRBV4-2 with TRBJ2-3; 7 bases fit TRBD2. Germline CDR1 LGHNA, CDR2 YNFKEQ. Unmatched junction bases numbered 11, after V lost 6 bases and J lost 11 bases. This CDR3 has 13 amino acids. CDR3 loop: CASSPSPGLMQYF. The CDR3 region has the DNA TGTGCCAGCAGTCCCAGCCCGGGACTAATGCAGTATTTT.

This clone was seen just once. The chain employs TRBV19 and TRBJ2-1; tentatively, D is TRBD1 or TRBD2 (5 bases each). V gave up 10 bases and J gave up 3 bases, with 22 bases separating them. Germline V gives CDR1 LNHDA, CDR2 SQIVND (reference sequence). This CDR3 spans 16 amino acids. DNA of the CDR3: TGTGCCACCACTTCCCACGGGGCCGTCAACTACAATGAGCAGTTCTTC. As protein: CATTSHGAVNYNEQFF.

This chain connects TRBV23-1 to TRBJ2-1, with 12 nucleotides matching TRBD2. TRBV23-1 is an open reading frame whose function is uncertain. The CDR3 consists of 15 residues. Trimming at V came to 3 bases and at J to 7 bases, leaving 4 bases not matched to a gene. The CDR3 bases are TGCGCCAGCAGTCACGGGACTAGCGGGCTGAATGAGCAGTTCTTC. It yields the protein CASSHGTSGLNEQFF.

This clone appeared a single time. The rearrangement uses TRBV10-2 and TRBJ1-3, with D hard to call. Deletions cut 2 bases from V and 4 bases from J, with 6 bases between. This CDR3 region has 13 residues. Germline V gene data show CDR1 as WSHSY and CDR2 as SAAADI. CDR3 sequence reads: CASSENTGNTIYF. The CDR3 nucleotides are TGCGCCAGCAGTGAGAATACAGGAAACACCATATATTTT.

J is TRBJ2-5 and V is TRBV18; no reliable D call. The germline gives CDR1 KGHSH, CDR2 LQKENI. Trimming left V 2 bases short and J 5 bases short, with 12 bases between. CDR3 length equals 14 residues. Written as DNA, the CDR3 is TGTGCCAGCTCACCAGGACCGGCAGTGGAGACCCAGTACTTC. Protein: CASSPGPAVETQYF.

This clone came up a few times. The V call is TRBV30, the J call TRBJ2-2, with a tentative D call TRBD2 (6 bases). Per the germline V gene, CDR1 is GTSNPN and CDR2 is SVGIG (reference sequence). V was pared by 0 bases and J by 4 bases, with 15 bases between. The CDR3 consists of 16 residues. The CDR3 loop reads CAWSVVGRRGTGELFF. The CDR3 nucleotides are TGTGCCTGGAGTGTCGTGGGCCGGCGGGGCACCGGGGAGCTGTTTTTT.

J is TRBJ2-5 and V is TRBV11-2; D is unclear. This CDR3 region has 15 residues. From germline, CDR1 is SGHAT and CDR2 FQNNGV. V was clipped by 5 bases and J by 5 bases, with 18 bases between them. The CDR3 bases are TGTGCCAGCAGCCCGGTGGGTGGTGGTATGGAGACCCAGTACTTC. Translating it yields CASSPVGGGMETQYF. Full variable domain (remainder filled in from reference TRBV11-2 and TRBJ2-5): EAGVAQSPRYKIIEKRQSVAFWCNPISGHATLYWYQQILGQGPKLLIQFQNNGVVDDSQLPKDRFSAERLKGVDSTLKIQPAKLEDSAVYLCASSPVGGGMETQYFGPGTRLLVL.

The CDR3 DNA reads TGTGCCAGCAGCGTAGACAGCGGTCTTGGAAGACAGTATTTT. Amino acids: CASSVDSGLGRQYF. This chain links TRBV9 with TRBJ2-3, with D perhaps matching TRBD2 (5 bases). The V end lost 0 bases, the J end lost 12 bases, and 17 bases lay between the germline ends. The length of the CDR3 is 14 residues. Germline CDR1 SGDLS, CDR2 YYNGEE.